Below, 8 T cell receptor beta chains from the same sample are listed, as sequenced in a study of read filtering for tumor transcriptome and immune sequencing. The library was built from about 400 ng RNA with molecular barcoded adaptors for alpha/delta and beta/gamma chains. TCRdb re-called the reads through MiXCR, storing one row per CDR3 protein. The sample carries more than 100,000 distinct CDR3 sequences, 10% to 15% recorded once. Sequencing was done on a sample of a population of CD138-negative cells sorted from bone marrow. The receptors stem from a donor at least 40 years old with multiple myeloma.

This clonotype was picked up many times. CDR3 DNA sequence: TGTGCCAGCAGTTTAGCGCAGGGGGGCTCATATACGCAGTATTTT. It specifies CASSLAQGGSYTQYF. The chain combines TRBV12-3 or TRBV12-4 with TRBJ2-3; D is possibly TRBD1 (7 bases). The CDR3 totals 15 residues. V was trimmed by 0 bases and J by 7 bases, leaving 14 bases between them.

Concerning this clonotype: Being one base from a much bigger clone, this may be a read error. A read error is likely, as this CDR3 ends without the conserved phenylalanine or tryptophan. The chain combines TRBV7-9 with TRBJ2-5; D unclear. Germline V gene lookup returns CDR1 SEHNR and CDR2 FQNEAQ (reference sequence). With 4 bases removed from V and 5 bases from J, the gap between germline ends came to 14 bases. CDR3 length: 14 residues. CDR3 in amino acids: CASSSTRTLETQYS. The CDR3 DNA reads TGTGCCAGCAGCTCGACAAGGACCCTCGAGACCCAGTACTCC.

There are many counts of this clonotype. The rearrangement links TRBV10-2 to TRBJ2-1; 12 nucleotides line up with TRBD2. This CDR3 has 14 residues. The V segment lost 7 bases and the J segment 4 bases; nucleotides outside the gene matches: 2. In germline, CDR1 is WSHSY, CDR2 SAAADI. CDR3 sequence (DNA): TGCGCCAGCAAGCTAGCGGGGGGGTACAATGAGCAGTTCTTC. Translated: CASKLAGGYNEQFF.

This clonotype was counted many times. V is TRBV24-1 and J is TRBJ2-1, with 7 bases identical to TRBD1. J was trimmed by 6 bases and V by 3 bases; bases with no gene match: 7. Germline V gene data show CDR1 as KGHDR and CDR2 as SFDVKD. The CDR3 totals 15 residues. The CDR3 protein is CATSDATGKGNEQFF. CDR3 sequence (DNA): TGTGCCACCAGTGATGCGACAGGGAAGGGCAATGAGCAGTTCTTC.

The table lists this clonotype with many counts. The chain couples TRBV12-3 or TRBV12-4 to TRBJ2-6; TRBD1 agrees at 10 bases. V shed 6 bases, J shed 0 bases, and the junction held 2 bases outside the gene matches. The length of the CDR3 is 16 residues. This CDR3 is CASRWDRGSGANVLTF. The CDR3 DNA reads TGTGCCAGCAGATGGGACAGGGGCTCTGGGGCCAACGTCCTGACTTTC.

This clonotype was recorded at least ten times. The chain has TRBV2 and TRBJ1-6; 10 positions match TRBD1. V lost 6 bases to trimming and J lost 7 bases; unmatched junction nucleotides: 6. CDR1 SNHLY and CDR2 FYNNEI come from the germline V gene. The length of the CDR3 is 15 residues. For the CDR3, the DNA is TGTGCCAGCAGCTTCGACAGGGGGCGGAATTCACCCCTCCACTTT. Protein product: CASSFDRGRNSPLHF. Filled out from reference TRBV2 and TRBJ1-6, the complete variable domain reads EPEVTQTPSHQVTQMGQEVILRCVPISNHLYFYWYRQILGQKVEFLVSFYNNEISEKSEIFDDQFSVERPDGSNFTLKIRSTKLEDSAMYFCASSFDRGRNSPLHFGNGTRLTVT.

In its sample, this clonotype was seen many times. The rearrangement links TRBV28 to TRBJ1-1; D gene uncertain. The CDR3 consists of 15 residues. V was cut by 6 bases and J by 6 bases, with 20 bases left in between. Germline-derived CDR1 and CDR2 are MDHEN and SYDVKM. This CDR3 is CASRPLGRDVPEAFF. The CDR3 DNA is TGTGCCAGCAGGCCCCTCGGGAGGGATGTTCCTGAAGCTTTCTTT.

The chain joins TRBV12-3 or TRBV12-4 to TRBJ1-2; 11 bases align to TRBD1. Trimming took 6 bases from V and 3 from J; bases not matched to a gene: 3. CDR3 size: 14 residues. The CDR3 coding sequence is TGTGCCAGCAGATCGGGACAGGGGGACTATGGCTACACCTTC. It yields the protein CASRSGQGDYGYTF.